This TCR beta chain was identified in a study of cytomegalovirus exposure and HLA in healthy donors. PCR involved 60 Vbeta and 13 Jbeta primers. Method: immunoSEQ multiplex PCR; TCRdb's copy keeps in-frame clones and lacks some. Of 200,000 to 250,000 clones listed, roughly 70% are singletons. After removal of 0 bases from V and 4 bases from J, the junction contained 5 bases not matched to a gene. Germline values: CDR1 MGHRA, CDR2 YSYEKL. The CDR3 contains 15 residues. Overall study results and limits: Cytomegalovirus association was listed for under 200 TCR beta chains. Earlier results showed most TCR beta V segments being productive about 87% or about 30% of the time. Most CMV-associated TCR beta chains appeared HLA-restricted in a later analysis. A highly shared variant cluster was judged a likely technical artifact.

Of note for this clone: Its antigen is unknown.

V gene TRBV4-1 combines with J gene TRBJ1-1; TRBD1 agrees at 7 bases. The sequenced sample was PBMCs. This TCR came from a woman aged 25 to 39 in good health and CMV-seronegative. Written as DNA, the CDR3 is TGCGCCAGCAGCCAAGATAATCGACAGGGCACTGAAGCTTTCTTT. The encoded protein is CASSQDNRQGTEAFF.